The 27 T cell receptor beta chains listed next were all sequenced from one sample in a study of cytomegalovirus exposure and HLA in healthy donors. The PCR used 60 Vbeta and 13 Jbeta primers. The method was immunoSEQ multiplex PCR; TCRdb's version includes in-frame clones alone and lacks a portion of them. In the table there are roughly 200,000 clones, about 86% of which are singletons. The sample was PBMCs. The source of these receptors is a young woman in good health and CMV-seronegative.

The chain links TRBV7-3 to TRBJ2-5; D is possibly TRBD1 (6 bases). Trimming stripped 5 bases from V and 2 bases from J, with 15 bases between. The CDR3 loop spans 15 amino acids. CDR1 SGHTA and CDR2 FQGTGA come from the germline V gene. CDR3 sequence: CASSPGHTGQETQYF. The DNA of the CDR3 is TGTGCCAGCAGCCCGGGACACACCGGACAAGAGACCCAGTACTTC.

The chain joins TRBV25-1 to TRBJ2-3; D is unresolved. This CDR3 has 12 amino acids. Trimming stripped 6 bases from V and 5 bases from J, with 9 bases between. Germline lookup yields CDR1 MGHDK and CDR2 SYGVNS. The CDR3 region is CASRAPEDTQYF. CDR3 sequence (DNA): TGTGCCAGCAGGGCTCCTGAAGATACGCAGTATTTT.

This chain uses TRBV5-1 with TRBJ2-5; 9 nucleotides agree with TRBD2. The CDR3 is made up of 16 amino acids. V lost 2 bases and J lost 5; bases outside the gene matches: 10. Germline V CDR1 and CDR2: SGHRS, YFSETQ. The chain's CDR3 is CASSFLTSGDWETQYF. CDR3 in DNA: TGCGCCAGCAGCTTTTTGACTAGCGGAGACTGGGAGACCCAGTACTTC.

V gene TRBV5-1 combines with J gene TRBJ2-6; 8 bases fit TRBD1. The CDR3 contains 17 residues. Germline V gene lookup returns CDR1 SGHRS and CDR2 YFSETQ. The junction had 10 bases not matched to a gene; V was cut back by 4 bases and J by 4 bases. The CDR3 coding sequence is TGCGCCAGCAGCCCGGGGACAGGCCCGGCCGGGGCCAACGTCCTGACTTTC. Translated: CASSPGTGPAGANVLTF.

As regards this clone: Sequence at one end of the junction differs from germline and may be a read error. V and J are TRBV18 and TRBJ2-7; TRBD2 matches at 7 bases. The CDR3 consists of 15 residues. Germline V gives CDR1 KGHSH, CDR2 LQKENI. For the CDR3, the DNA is TGTGCCAGCTCACCATTAACGGGAGGCTACTACGCGCAGTACTTC. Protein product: CASSPLTGGYYAQYF. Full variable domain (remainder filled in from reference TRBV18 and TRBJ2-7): NAGVMQNPRHLVRRRGQEARLRCSPMKGHSHVYWYRQLPEEGLKFMVYLQKENIIDESGMPKERFSAEFPKEGPSILRIQQVVRGDSAAYFCASSPLTGGYYAQYFGPGTRLTVT.

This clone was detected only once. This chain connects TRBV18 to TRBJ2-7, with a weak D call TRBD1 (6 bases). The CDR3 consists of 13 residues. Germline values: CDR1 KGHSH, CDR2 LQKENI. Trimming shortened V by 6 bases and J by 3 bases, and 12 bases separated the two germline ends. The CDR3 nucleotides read TGTGCCAGCTCCCCAGGGGCAAACTACGAGCAGTACTTC. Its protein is CASSPGANYEQYF.

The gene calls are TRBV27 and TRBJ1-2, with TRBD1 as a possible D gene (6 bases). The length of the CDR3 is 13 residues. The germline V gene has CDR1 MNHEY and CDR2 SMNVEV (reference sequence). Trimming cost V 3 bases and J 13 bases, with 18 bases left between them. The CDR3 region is CASSFNNFGQCTF. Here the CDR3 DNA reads TGTGCCAGCAGTTTTAATAATTTCGGACAGTGCACCTTC.

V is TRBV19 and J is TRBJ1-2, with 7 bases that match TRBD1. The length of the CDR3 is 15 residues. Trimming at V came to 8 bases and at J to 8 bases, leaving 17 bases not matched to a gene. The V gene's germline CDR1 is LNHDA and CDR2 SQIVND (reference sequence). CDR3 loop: CASRIPGQSVSGYTF. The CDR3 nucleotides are TGTGCCAGTCGAATTCCGGGACAGTCTGTATCCGGCTACACCTTC.

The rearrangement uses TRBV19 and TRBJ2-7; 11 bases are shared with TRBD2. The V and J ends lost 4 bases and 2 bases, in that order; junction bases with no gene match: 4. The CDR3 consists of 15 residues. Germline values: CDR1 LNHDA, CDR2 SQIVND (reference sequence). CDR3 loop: CASSTIAGGAYEQYF. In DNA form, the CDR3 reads TGTGCCAGTAGTACGATAGCGGGAGGGGCCTACGAGCAGTACTTC.

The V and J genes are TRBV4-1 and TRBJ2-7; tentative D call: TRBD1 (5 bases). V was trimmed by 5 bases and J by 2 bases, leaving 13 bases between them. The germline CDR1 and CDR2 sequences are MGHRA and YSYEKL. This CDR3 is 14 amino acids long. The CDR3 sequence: CASSSWTPPYEQYF. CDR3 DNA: TGCGCCAGCAGCTCCTGGACACCACCCTACGAGCAGTACTTC.

CDR3 residues: CASSIMGLAGGYNEQFF. DNA of the CDR3: TGTGCCAGTAGTATCATGGGACTAGCGGGAGGATACAATGAGCAGTTCTTC. The chain carries TRBV19 and TRBJ2-1, with 15 bases lining up with TRBD2. The J segment lost 4 bases and the V segment lost 3 bases, leaving 4 bases of the junction unmatched. This CDR3 spans 17 amino acids. Germline-derived CDR1 and CDR2 are LNHDA and SQIVND (reference sequence).

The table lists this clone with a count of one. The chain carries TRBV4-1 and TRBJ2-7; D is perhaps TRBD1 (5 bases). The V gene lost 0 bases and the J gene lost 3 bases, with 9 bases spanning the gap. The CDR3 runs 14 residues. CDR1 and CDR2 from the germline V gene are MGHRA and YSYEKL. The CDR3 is CASSQEAGRYEQYF. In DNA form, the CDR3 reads TGCGCCAGCAGCCAAGAGGCAGGGCGCTACGAGCAGTACTTC.

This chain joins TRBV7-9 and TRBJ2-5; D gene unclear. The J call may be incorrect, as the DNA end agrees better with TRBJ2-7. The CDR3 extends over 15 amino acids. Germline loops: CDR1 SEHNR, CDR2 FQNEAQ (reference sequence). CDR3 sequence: CASSREGRLAYEQYF. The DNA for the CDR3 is TGTGCCAGCAGCCGTGAAGGACGTCTAGCCTACGAGCAGTACTTC.

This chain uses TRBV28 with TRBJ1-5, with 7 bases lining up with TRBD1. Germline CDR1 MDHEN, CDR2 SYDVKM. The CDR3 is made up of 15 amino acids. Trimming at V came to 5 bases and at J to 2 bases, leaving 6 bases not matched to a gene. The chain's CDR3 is CASSTTGSGNQPQHF. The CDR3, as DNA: TGTGCCAGCAGTACGACAGGGTCTGGCAATCAGCCCCAGCATTTT.

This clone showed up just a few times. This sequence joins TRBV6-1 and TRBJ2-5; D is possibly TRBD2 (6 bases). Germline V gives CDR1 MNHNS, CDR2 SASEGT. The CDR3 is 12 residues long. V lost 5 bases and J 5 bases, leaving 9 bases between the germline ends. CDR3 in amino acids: CASSQLAETQYF. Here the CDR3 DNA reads TGTGCCAGCAGTCAACTAGCCGAGACCCAGTACTTC.

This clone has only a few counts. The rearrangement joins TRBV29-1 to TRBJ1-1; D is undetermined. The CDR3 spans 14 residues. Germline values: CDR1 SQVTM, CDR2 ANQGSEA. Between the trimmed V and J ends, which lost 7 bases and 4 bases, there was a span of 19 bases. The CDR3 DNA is TGCAGCGGATCCGCCTCTACAGCTGCCACTGAAGCTTTCTTT. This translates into CSGSASTAATEAFF.

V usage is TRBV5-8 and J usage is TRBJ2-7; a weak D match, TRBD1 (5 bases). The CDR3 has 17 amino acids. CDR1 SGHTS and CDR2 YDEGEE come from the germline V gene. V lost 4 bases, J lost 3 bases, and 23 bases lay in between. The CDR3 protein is CASSRSPIGAWHYEQYF. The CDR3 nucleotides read TGTGCCAGCAGCCGTAGTCCCATTGGGGCCTGGCACTACGAGCAGTACTTC.

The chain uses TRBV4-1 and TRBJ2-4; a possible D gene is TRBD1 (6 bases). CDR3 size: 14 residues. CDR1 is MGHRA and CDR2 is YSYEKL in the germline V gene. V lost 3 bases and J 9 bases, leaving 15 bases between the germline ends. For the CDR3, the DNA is TGCGCCAGCAGCCAGCAAAGGGGGTTTGGCATTCAGTACTTC. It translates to CASSQQRGFGIQYF.

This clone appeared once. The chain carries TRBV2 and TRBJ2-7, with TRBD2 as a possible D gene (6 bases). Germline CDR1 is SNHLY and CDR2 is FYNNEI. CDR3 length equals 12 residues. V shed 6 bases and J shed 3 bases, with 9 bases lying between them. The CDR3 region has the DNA TGTGCCAGCAGCGGGGACTTCTACGAGCAGTACTTC. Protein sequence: CASSGDFYEQYF.

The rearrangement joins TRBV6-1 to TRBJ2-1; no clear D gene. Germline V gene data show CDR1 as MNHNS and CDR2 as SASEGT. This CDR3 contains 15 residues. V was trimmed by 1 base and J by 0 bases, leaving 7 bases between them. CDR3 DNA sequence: TGTGCCAGCAGTGAAGAAAGCGTCTCCTACAATGAGCAGTTCTTC. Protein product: CASSEESVSYNEQFF.

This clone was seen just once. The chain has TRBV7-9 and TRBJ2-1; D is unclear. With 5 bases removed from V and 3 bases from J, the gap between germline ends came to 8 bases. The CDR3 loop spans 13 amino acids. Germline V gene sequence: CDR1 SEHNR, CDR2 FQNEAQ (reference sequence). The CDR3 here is CASSVDGYNEQFF. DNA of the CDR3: TGTGCCAGCAGCGTAGACGGCTACAATGAGCAGTTCTTC.

CDR3 loop: CASSLISGRADTQYF. The CDR3 DNA reads as TGTGCCAGCAGCTTAATTTCAGGGCGCGCAGATACGCAGTATTTT. The rearrangement links TRBV11-2 to TRBJ2-3; maybe TRBD1 (5 bases). Germline CDR1 reads SGHAT; CDR2 reads FQNNGV. The CDR3 totals 15 residues. Trimming cost V 2 bases and J 4 bases, with 13 bases left between them.

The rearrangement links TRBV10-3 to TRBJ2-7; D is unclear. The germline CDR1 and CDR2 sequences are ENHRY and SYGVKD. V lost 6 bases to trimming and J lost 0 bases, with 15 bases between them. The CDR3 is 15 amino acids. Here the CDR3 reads CAIRDLPGSSYEQYF. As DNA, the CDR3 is TGTGCCATCAGGGATCTTCCCGGGTCCTCCTACGAGCAGTACTTC.

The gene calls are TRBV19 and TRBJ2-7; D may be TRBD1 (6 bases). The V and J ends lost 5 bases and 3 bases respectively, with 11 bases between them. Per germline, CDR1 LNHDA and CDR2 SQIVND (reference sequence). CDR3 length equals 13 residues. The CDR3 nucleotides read TGTGCCAGTAGTTCGGGACACAACTACGAGCAGTACTTC. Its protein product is CASSSGHNYEQYF. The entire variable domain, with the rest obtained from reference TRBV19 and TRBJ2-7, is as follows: DGGITQSPKYLFRKEGQNVTLSCEQNLNHDAMYWYRQDPGQGLRLIYYSQIVNDFQKGDIAEGYSVSREKKESFPLTVTSAQKNPTAFYLCASSSGHNYEQYFGPGTRLTVT.

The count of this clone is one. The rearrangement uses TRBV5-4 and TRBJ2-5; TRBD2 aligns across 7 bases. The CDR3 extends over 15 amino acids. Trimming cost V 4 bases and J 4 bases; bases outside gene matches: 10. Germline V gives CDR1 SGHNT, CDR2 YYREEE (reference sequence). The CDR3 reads CASSPEAGERETQYF. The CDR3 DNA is TGTGCCAGCAGCCCCGAGGCGGGAGAGAGAGAGACCCAGTACTTC.

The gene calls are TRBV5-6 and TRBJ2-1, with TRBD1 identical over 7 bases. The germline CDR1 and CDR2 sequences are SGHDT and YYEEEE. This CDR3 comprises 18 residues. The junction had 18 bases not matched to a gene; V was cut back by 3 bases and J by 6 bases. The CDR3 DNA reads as TGTGCCAGCAGCTACCAGGATCGCCGGGACAGATCCCTCAATGAGCAGTTCTTC. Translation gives CASSYQDRRDRSLNEQFF.

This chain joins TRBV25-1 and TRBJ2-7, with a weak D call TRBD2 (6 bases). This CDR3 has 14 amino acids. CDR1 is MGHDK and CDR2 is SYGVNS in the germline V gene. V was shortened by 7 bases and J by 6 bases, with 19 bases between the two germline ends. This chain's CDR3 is CASTGVGRESEQYF. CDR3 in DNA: TGTGCCAGCACCGGCGTCGGACGGGAGAGCGAGCAGTACTTC.